Listed below are T cell receptor beta chains from one sample, sequenced in a study of blood T cell repertoires in COVID-19. Data came from immunoSEQ multiplex PCR; TCRdb stores just in-frame clones and leaves some out. Of 250,000 to 300,000 clones in the sample, roughly 90% were seen once. The sequenced sample was peripheral blood. The receptors derive from a man between 50 and 59 years old with acute or convalescent COVID-19. The CDR3 runs from the conserved cysteine through the conserved F or W. Fields, in order: V gene, clone size, D gene, J gene, CDR3 DNA, CDR3 protein. The D gene is left open where the match is weak. Clone size appears in some rows only: once, few, many, or a class for an expanded clone.

TRBV4-2	-	-	TRBJ1-5	TGTGCCAGCAGCCAAGAGGAGGTTGGCAATCAGCCCCAGCATTTT	CASSQEEVGNQPQHF
TRBV7-2	-	-	TRBJ2-5	TGTGCCAGCAGCTTTCGGGGGGAGACCCAGTACTTC	CASSFRGETQYF
TRBV5-1	-	TRBD1	TRBJ1-6	TGCGCCAGCAGCCTAGGCAGGACAGGGGGCCAATGGAATTCACCCCTCCACTTT	CASSLGRTGGQWNSPLHF
TRBV3-1/TRBV3-2	-	-	TRBJ2-7	TGTGCCAGCAGCCAGACCGGGAGCAAGCAGTACTTC	CASSQTGSKQYF
TRBV12-5	-	-	TRBJ2-7	TGTGCTAGTGGTTTGGTACGGGGCGGGGCCCTAAGGGACGAGCAGTACTTC	CASGLVRGGALRDEQYF
TRBV19	-	TRBD1	TRBJ1-6	TGTGCCAGTAGTATTGGATGGACAGGGAGCAATTCACCCCTCCACTTT	CASSIGWTGSNSPLHF
TRBV6-5	-	TRBD1	TRBJ2-7	TGTGCCAGCAGAGGGACAGGGCGACCCGAGCAGTACTTC	CASRGTGRPEQYF
TRBV3-1/TRBV3-2	few	-	TRBJ2-5	TGTGCCAGCAGCCGGCGGGAGACCCAGTACTTC	CASSRRETQYF
TRBV5-1	-	-	TRBJ1-2	TGCGCCAGCAGCTCCGGTCGGGGGGCAGTCCAAGCTTACACCTTC	CASSSGRGAVQAYTF
TRBV6-2/TRBV6-3	-	TRBD2	TRBJ2-5	TGTGCCAGCAGCCGAGCGGGGACCCCTGGGGGGGACCAGTACTTC	CASSRAGTPGGDQYF
TRBV9	-	-	TRBJ1-1	TGTGCCAGCAGCGTAGACTATCAAGCTATGAACACTGAAGCTTTCTTT	CASSVDYQAMNTEAFF
TRBV7-2	-	-	TRBJ2-2	TGTGCCAGCAGCTTAACCCGGGGGGAGCTGTTTTTT	CASSLTRGELFF
TRBV7-9	-	-	TRBJ1-2	TGTGCCAGCAGCTTAGGCCAGTCCTATGGCTACACCTTC	CASSLGQSYGYTF
TRBV19	-	-	TRBJ2-7	TGTGCCAGTAGTATTGGGACACGTACCTACGAGCAGTACTTC	CASSIGTRTYEQYF
TRBV5-1	-	-	TRBJ1-3	TGCGCCAGCAGCCCGAGGTCGGGGGTTGGAAACACCATATATTTT	CASSPRSGVGNTIYF
TRBV7-2	-	-	TRBJ2-7	TGTGCCAGCAGCCTTATAGGGGCCTACGAGCAGTACTTC	CASSLIGAYEQYF
TRBV5-1	-	TRBD1	TRBJ2-5	TGCGCCAGCAGCTTGGCCAAGGCAGGGGGTGAGACCCAGTACTTC	CASSLAKAGGETQYF
TRBV3-1/TRBV3-2	-	TRBD2	TRBJ2-7	TGTGCCAGCAGCCGCGCGGGGGGGAATTACGAGCAGTACTTC	CASSRAGGNYEQYF
TRBV13	-	TRBD1	TRBJ1-1	TGTGCCAGCAGCTTGAGGAGGGGGCGTAGTCTGGGGACTGAAGCTTTCTTT	CASSLRRGRSLGTEAFF
TRBV30	-	-	TRBJ2-5	TGTGCCTGGAGTGTACATGGTGTCGAAGAGACCCAGTACTTC	CAWSVHGVEETQYF
TRBV6-6	-	TRBD2	TRBJ2-7	TGTGCCGTAACGGGACTAGCGGACGAGCAGTACTTC	CAVTGLADEQYF
TRBV19	-	-	TRBJ1-5	TGTGCCAGTAACGTGGCCCACCGAAGCAATCAGCCCCAGCATTTT	CASNVAHRSNQPQHF
TRBV6-5	-	TRBD2	TRBJ2-3	TGTGCCAGCAGGACTAGCGGGGGCCAGGATACGCAGTATTTT	CASRTSGGQDTQYF
TRBV12-5	-	-	TRBJ1-5	TGTGCTAGTGGCCTCCTCGGGGAACAGCCCCAGCATTTT	CASGLLGEQPQHF
TRBV19	-	TRBD2	TRBJ2-7	TGTGCCAGTAGTACAGGACTAGCGGGCTACGAGCAGTACTTC	CASSTGLAGYEQYF
TRBV14	-	-	TRBJ1-1	TGTGCCAGCAGCCAAGACAGGAACACTGAAGCTTTCTTT	CASSQDRNTEAFF
TRBV10-3	-	-	TRBJ1-4	TGTGCCATCAGTGAGTCCGGCGGGCAAACTAATGAAAAACTGTTTTTT	CAISESGGQTNEKLFF
TRBV30	-	-	TRBJ1-5	TGTGCCTGGAGTGTAGGAATGGGGCAAGGGCAGCCCCAGCATTTT	CAWSVGMGQGQPQHF
TRBV9	-	TRBD1	TRBJ1-2	TGTGCCAGCAGCGCCCAACAGGGGCCCCTCTATGGCTACACCTTC	CASSAQQGPLYGYTF
TRBV6-5	-	TRBD1	TRBJ2-7	TGTGCCAGCAGTTACGGCAGGGGGTCTGACTCGTACGAGCAGTACTTC	CASSYGRGSDSYEQYF
TRBV19	-	-	TRBJ1-5	TGTGCCAGTAGCCCACAGGGAATTGGCAATCAGCCCCAGCATTTT	CASSPQGIGNQPQHF
TRBV19	-	-	TRBJ2-7	TGTGCCAGTAGTACCACAGGAATAAACTGGGAGCAGTACTTC	CASSTTGINWEQYF
TRBV4-1	once	-	TRBJ1-3	TGCGCCAGCAGCCATGACAGTAGCTCTGGAAACACCATATATTTT	CASSHDSSSGNTIYF
TRBV12-3/TRBV12-4	-	-	TRBJ1-2	TGTGCCAGCAGTTTTTATATTGGCGGCTACACCTTC	CASSFYIGGYTF
TRBV7-8	-	TRBD2	TRBJ2-7	TGTGCCAGCAGCTCCGGGACTAGCGGGGCTATGATCTCCTACGAGCAGTACTTC	CASSSGTSGAMISYEQYF
TRBV7-6	-	-	TRBJ1-2	TGTGCCAGCAGTCCACTGGGTGGGGCTGGCTACACCTTC	CASSPLGGAGYTF
TRBV9	-	TRBD1	TRBJ1-2	TGTGCCAGCAGCCCGCAGGGGGACTATGGCTACACCTTC	CASSPQGDYGYTF
TRBV4-1	-	-	TRBJ2-5	TGCGCCAGCAGCCAAGGCACCGCCGGGGAGACCCAGTACTTC	CASSQGTAGETQYF
TRBV15	-	TRBD2	TRBJ2-1	TGTGCCACCAGCAGAGTCCCGCGGGGGGGGAATGGTGAGCAGTTCTTC	CATSRVPRGGNGEQFF
TRBV24-1	-	-	TRBJ2-2	TGTGCCACCAGTGAGGCAGGGGGACTGGCCGGGGAGCTGTTTTTT	CATSEAGGLAGELFF
TRBV5-1	-	-	TRBJ2-7	TGCGCCAGCAGCTGGACAGACCCAACTACGGAGCAGTACTTC	CASSWTDPTTEQYF
TRBV29-1	-	TRBD1	TRBJ1-3	TGCAGCGTTGATTTATCCAGGGGGGATGCTGGAAACACCATATATTTT	CSVDLSRGDAGNTIYF
TRBV29-1	-	TRBD1	TRBJ1-1	TGCAGCGTTGGGGACAGGTTGGGCACTGAAGCTTTCTTT	CSVGDRLGTEAFF
TRBV5-5	-	-	TRBJ1-6	TGTGCCAGCAGCTTCATACAGGGTTATAGTTCACCCCTCCACTTT	CASSFIQGYSSPLHF
TRBV3-1/TRBV3-2	-	TRBD2	TRBJ2-1	TGTGCCAGCAGCCAAGATGTTAAGGGCGGGAGAGGCTCCTACAATGAGCAGTTCTTC	CASSQDVKGGRGSYNEQFF
TRBV7-3	-	TRBD1	TRBJ1-1	TGTGCCAGCAGCTCGACAGGGACTTCTGAAGCTTTCTTT	CASSSTGTSEAFF
TRBV4-1	-	TRBD1	TRBJ1-4	TGCGCCAGCAGCCAAGTGACCGGGACAGCCCTCCATAATGAAAAACTGTTTTTT	CASSQVTGTALHNEKLFF
TRBV21-1	-	-	TRBJ2-2	TGTGCCAGCATCCCAGACAGGGAAAACACCGGGGAGCTGTTTTTT	CASIPDRENTGELFF
TRBV5-5	-	TRBD1	TRBJ2-7	TGTGCCAGCACCCTCGTACAGGGGGTAGCTTACGAGCAGTACTTC	CASTLVQGVAYEQYF
TRBV4-2	-	-	TRBJ2-1	TGTGCCAGCAGCCAAGGGCCTGTGGCTGAGCAGTTCTTC	CASSQGPVAEQFF
TRBV7-2	-	TRBD1	TRBJ2-4	TGTGCCAGCAGCCCCGGACAGGGTAACATTCAGTACTTC	CASSPGQGNIQYF
TRBV12-3/TRBV12-4	-	-	TRBJ2-3	TGTGCCAGCAGGGAGGTCGGAGATACGCAGTATTTT	CASREVGDTQYF
TRBV11-3	-	-	TRBJ2-7	TGTGCCAGCAGCTTAGACGGGAGCTCCTACGAGCAGTACTTC	CASSLDGSSYEQYF
TRBV19	-	TRBD1	TRBJ1-1	TGTGCCAGTAGTGCATCCCGACAGGGCTACACTGAAGCTTTCTTT	CASSASRQGYTEAFF
TRBV3-1/TRBV3-2	once	-	TRBJ2-2	TGTGCCAGCAGTCAGACAGGAAACACCGGGGAGCTGTTTTTT	CASSQTGNTGELFF
TRBV18	-	TRBD1	TRBJ2-7	TGTGCCAGCTCACCACCGGTCGGGACAGGGGCGCAGTACGAGCAGTACTTC	CASSPPVGTGAQYEQYF
TRBV19	-	-	TRBJ1-5	TGTGCCAGTAGTATAAGAGGGCAGCCCCAGCATTTT	CASSIRGQPQHF